This T cell receptor (beta chain) was captured by sequencing in a study of blood T cell repertoires in COVID-19. Study background: T cells, B-cell-depleted T cells, or PBMCs supplied cDNA or gDNA.

Original processing methods: Amplifying reference gene primers gave estimates of nucleated cell counts. Some clones are missing from TCRdb's copy, which holds only in-frame ones; the method was immunoSEQ multiplex PCR. V, J and clone size were drawn from that table, and D and trimming were deduced from the DNA. The sample carries about 440,000 clones, less than 95% recorded once. Participants had their cohort set by participant-reported clinical history. Before being deemed recovered, Cohort 3 donors had two negative PCRs, clearance, or symptom resolution. Germline-derived CDR1 and CDR2 are LGHDT and YNNKEL (reference sequence). This CDR3 region has 11 residues. The germline V and J ends were trimmed by 4 bases and 7 bases, with 8 bases remaining between them.

This receptor was identified in a man between 18 and 29 years old who had recovered from COVID-19. Sequenced material: PBMCs or T cells enriched from blood (not recorded which). The rearrangement links TRBV3-1 (or the pseudogene TRBV3-2) to TRBJ2-7, with a weak D call TRBD2 (5 bases). The CDR3 protein is CASSRGGEQYF. The CDR3, as DNA: TGTGCCAGCAGCCGCGGCGGGGAGCAGTACTTC.